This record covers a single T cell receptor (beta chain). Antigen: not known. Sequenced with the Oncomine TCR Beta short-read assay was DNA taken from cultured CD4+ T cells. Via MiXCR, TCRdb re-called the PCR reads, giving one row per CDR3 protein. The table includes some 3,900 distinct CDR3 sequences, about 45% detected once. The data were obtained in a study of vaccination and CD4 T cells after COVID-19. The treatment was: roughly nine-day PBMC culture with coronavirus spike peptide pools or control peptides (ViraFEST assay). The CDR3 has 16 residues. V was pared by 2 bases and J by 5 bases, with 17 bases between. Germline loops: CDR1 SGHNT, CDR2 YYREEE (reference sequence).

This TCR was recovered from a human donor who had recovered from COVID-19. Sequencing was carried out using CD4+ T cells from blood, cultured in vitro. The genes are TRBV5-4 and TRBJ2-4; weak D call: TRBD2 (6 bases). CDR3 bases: TGTGCCAGCAGCTTTAGAGAGCGGGCTCCCCAAAACATTCAGTACTTC. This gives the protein CASSFRERAPQNIQYF.